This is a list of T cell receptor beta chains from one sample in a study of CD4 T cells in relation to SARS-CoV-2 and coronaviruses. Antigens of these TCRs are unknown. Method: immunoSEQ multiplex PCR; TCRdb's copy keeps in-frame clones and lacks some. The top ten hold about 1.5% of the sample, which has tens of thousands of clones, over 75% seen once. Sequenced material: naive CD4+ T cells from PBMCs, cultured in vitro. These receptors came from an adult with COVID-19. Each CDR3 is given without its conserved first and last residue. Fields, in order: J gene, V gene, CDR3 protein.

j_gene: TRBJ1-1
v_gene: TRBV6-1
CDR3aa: ASSENRWNTEAF

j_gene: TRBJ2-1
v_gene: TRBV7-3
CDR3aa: ASSPGLVEIHEQF

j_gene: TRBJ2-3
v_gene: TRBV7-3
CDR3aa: ASSLGSGSSTDTQY

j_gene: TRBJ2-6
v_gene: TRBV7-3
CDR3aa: ASSSQSLSGANVLT

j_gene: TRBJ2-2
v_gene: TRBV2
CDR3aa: ASSVERDTGELF

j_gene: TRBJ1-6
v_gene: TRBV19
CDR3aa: ASSETEKNSPLH

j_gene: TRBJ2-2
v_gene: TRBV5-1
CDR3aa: ASSLGQGGTGELF

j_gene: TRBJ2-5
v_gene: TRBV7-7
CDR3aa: ASSSHRVAGGQETQY

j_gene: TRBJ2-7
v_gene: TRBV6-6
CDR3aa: ASSYSGTVPYEQY

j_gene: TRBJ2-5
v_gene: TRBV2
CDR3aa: ASSTGGKEETQY

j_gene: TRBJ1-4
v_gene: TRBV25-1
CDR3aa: ASSLPGEEKLF

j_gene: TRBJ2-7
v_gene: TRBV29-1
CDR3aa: SVQNYRHEQY

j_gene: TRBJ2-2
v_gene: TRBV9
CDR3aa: ASSVRNSGNTGELF

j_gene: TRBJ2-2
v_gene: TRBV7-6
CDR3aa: ASGLWRENTGELF

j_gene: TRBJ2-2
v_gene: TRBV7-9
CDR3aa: ARDTSGSYPNTGELF

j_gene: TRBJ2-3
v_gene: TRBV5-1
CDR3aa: ASSSGVTSGASTDTQY

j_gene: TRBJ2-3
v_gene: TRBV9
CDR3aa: ASSVEGGSTDTQY

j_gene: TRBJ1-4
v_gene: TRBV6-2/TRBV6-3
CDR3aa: ASSDRDSLNEKLF

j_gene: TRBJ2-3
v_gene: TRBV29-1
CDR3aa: SVEGSSTDTQY

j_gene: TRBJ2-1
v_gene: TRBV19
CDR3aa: ASSASTGGEQF

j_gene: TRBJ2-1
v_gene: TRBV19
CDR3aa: ASTSMAATYNEQF

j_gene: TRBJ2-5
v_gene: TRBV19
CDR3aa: ASSTPGLAGQETQY

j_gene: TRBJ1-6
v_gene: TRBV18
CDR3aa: ASSPAGDNSPLH

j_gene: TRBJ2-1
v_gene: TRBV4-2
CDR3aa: ASSKQVGSYNEQF

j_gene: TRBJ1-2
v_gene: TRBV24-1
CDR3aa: ATSAAKGYGYT

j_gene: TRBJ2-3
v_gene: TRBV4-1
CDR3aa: ASSQVVGTVTDTQY

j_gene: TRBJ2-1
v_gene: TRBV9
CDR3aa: ASSVLVLEGPDVYNEQF

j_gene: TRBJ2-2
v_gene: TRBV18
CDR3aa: ASSPSVAGGELF

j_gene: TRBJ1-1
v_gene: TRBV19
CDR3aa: ASMVSTAMNTEAF

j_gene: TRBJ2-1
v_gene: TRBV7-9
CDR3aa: ASSLGSGSYNEQF

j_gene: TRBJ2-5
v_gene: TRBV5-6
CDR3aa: ASSPGLGPLPETQY

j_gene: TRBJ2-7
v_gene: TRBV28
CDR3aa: ASRRRTGEQY